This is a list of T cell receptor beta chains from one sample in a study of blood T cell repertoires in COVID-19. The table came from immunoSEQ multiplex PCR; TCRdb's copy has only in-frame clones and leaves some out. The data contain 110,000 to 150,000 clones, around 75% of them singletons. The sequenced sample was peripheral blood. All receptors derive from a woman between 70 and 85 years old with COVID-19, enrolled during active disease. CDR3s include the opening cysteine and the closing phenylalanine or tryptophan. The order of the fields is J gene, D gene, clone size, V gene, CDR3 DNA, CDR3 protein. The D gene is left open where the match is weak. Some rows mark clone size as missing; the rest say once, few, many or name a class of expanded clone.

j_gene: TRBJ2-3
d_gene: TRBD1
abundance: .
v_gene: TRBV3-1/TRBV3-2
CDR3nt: TGTGCCAGCAGCCCACAGGGGGTGGATACGCAGTATTTT
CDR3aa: CASSPQGVDTQYF

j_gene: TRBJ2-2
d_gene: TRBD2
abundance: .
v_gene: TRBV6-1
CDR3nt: TGTGCCAGCACTAGCGGGGGGAGAGGCGGGGAGCTGTTTTTT
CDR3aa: CASTSGGRGGELFF

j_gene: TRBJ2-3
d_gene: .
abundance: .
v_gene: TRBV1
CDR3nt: TGCACCAGCAGCCAAGACCTAGCGGGGGGGCAAGATACGCAGTATTTT
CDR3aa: CTSSQDLAGGQDTQYF

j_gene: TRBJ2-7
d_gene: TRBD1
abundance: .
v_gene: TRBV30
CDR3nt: TGTGCCTGGCGTGACAGGGGACACCTCTACGAGCAGTACTTC
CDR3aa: CAWRDRGHLYEQYF

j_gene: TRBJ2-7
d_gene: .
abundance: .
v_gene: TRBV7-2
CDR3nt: TGTGCCAGCAGCAATAGCCAGGGGCCCTACGAGCAGTACTTC
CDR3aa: CASSNSQGPYEQYF

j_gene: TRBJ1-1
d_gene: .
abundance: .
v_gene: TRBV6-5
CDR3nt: TGTGCCAGCAGTTACGGCAGTTCAGACACTGAAGCTTTCTTT
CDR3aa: CASSYGSSDTEAFF

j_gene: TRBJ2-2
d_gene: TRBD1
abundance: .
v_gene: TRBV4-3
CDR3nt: TGCGCCAGCAGCCAAGGAGTCGGGACAGGGAACACCGGGGAGCTGTTTTTT
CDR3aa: CASSQGVGTGNTGELFF

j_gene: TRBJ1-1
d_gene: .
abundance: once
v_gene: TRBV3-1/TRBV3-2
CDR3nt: TGTGCCAGCAGCCATTACAGACTAAACACTGAAGCTTTCTTT
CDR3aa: CASSHYRLNTEAFF

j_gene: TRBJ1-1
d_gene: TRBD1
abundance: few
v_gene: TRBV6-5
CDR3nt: TGTGCCAGCACACAGGGGGCGCGCACTGAAGCTTTCTTT
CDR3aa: CASTQGARTEAFF

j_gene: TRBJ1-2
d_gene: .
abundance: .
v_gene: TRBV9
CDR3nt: TGTGCCAGCAGCGTAGAACAGGAGGGTGGCTACACCTTC
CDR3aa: CASSVEQEGGYTF

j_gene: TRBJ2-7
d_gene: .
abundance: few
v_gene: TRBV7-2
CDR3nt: TGTGCCAGCAGCTTAGGATCGGGCTACGAGCAGTACTTC
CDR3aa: CASSLGSGYEQYF

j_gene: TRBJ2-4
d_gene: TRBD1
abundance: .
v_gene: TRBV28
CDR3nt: TGTGCCAGCAGTTCATTGGGACAGGGGGATAACATTCAGTACTTC
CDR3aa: CASSSLGQGDNIQYF

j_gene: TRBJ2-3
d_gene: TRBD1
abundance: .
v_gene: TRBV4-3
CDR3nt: TGCGCCAGCGCTAAGGGGGCGAGAGATACGCAGTATTTT
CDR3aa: CASAKGARDTQYF

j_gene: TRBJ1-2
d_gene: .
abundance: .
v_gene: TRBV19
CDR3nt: TGTGCCAGTAGACGAACTACTTATGGCTACACCTTC
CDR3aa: CASRRTTYGYTF

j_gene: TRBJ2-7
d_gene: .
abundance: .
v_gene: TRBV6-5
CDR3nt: TGTGCCAGCAGTTATACGGGGGTGGGTCCCGAGCAGTACTTC
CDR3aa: CASSYTGVGPEQYF

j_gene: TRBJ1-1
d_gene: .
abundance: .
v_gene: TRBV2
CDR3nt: TGTGCCAGCAGTGCGCAGGGGATCTCGAACACTGAAGCTTTCTTT
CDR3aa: CASSAQGISNTEAFF

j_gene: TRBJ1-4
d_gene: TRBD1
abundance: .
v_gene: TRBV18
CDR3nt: TGTGCCAGCTCACTAACAGGGGAGAATGAAAAACTGTTTTTT
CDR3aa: CASSLTGENEKLFF

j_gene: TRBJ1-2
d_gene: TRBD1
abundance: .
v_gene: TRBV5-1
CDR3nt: TGCGCCAGCAGCATAGGACAGGGAGGTAGTGAGGGCTACACCTTC
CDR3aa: CASSIGQGGSEGYTF

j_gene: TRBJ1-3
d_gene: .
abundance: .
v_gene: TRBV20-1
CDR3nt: TGCAGTGCGACAGCGATAAACACCATATATTTT
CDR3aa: CSATAINTIYF

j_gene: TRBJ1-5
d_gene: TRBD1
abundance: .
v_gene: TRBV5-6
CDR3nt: TGTGCCAGCAGCTTTGGGACAGGCCCTCAGCCCCAGCATTTT
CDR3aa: CASSFGTGPQPQHF

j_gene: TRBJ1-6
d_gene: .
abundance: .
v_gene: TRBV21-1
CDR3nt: TGTGCCAGCAGCAAATCCCTAACCGGGGACAGGGTTGTTTCACCCCTCCACTTT
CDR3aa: CASSKSLTGDRVVSPLHF

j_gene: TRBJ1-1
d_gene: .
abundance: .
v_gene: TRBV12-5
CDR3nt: TGTGCTAGTGCCGATCGGGGGAGCACTGAAGCTTTCTTT
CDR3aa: CASADRGSTEAFF

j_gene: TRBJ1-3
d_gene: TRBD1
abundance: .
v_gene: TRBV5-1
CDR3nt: TGCGCCAGCAGCTTGAGCGGACAGGTCGACTTAGGAAACACCATATATTTT
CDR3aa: CASSLSGQVDLGNTIYF

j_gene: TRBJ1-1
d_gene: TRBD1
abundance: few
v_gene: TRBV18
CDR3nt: TGTGCCAGCTCACTCACAGGGGACACTGAAGCTTTCTTT
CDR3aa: CASSLTGDTEAFF

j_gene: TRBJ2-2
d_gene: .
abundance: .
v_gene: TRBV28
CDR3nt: TGTGCCAGCACCCCTCCCGCGGGGAACACCGGGGAGCTGTTTTTT
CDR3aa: CASTPPAGNTGELFF

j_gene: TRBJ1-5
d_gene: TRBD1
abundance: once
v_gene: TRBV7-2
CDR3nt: TGTGCCAGCAGCCCCACAGGGGGCATCAATCAGCCCCAGCATTTT
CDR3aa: CASSPTGGINQPQHF

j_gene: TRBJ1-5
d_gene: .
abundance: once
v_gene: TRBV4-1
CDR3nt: TGCGCCAGCAGCCAAGAAGGGGGGGGTCAGCCCCAGCATTTT
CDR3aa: CASSQEGGGQPQHF

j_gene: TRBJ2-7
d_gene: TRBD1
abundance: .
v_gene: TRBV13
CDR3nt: TGTGCCAGCGGACAGGGGGCCTACGAGCAGTACTTC
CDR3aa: CASGQGAYEQYF

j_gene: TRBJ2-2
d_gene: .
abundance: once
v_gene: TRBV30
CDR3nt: TGTGCCTGGAGTGTGAGGAGGGGCGGGGAGCTGTTTTTT
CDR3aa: CAWSVRRGGELFF

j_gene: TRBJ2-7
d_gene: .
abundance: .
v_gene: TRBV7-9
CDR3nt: TGTGCCAGCAGGCCCCCGGGGAGTGCCGAGCAGTACTTC
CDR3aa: CASRPPGSAEQYF

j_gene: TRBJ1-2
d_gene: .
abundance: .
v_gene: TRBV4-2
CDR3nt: TGTGCCAGCAGCCAAGAGGGAGGCGTCGAGAACTATGGCTACACCTTC
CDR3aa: CASSQEGGVENYGYTF

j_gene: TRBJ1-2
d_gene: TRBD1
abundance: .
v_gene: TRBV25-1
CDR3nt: TGTGCCAGCAGCCGACAGGGGGCGGATTGGGTCGACACCTTC
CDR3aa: CASSRQGADWVDTF

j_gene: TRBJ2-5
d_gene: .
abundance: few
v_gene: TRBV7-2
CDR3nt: TGTGCCAGCAGCTTAGTAAGAGGTTACCAAGAGACCCAGTACTTC
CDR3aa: CASSLVRGYQETQYF

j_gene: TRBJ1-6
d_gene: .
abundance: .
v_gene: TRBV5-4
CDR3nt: TGTGCCAGCAGCTTGACCGGGTCCCCTAATTCACCCCTCCACTTT
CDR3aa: CASSLTGSPNSPLHF

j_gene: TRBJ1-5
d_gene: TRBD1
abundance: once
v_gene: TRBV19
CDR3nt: TGTGCCAGTAGTCCAGGGACAGGACGCAATCAGCCCCAGCATTTT
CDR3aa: CASSPGTGRNQPQHF

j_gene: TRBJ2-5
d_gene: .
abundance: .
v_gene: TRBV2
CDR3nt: TGTGCCAGCAGAAAAACCGGTTGGGGGGACGGGGAGACCCAGTACTTC
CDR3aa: CASRKTGWGDGETQYF

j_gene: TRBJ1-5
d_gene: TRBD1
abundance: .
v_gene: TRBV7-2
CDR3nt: TGTGCCAGCAGCTTGACAGGGGGCTACGGCGGCAATCAGCCCCAGCATTTT
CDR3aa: CASSLTGGYGGNQPQHF

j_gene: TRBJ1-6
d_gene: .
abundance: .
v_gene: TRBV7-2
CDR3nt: TGTGCCAGCAGCTTAGGGGGCGGGGGCTCACCCCTCCACTTT
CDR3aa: CASSLGGGGSPLHF

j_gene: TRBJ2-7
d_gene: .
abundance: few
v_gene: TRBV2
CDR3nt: TGTGCCAGCACTCCCCTCCCCGGTCGGGGGCCTAGGGGCGGGAGCTCCTACGAGCAGTACTTC
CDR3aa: CASTPLPGRGPRGGSSYEQYF

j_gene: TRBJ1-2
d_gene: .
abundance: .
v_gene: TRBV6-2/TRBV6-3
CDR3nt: TGTGCCAGCAGTTTTCCCGGGACAACCTTCCTCGGATATGGCTACACCTTC
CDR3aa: CASSFPGTTFLGYGYTF

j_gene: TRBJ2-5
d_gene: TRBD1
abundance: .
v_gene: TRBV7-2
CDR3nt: TGTGCCAGCAGCCCCAGGGGGCTTGGGAAGACCCAGTACTTC
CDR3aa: CASSPRGLGKTQYF

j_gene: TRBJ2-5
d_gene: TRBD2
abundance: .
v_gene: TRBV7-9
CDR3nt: TGTGCCAGCAGCTTCCCGCTGCGACTAGCGGGGCTCCAAGAGACCCAGTACTTC
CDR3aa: CASSFPLRLAGLQETQYF